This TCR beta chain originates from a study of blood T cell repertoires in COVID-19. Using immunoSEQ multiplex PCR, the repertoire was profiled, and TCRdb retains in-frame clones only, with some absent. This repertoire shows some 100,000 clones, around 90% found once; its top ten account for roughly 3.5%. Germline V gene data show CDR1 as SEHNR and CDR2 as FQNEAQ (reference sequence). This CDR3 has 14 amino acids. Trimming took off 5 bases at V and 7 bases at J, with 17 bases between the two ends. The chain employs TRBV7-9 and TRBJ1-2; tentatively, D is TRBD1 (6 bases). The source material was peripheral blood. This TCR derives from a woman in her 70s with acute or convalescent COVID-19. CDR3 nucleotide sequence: TGTGCCAGCAGCAGAGCTCAGGGGAAGGGTGGCTACACCTTC. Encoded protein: CASSRAQGKGGYTF.